The clone carrying this TCR beta chain was detected ten times or more. Its target is not known. The data are from a study of early T cells in non-severe SARS-CoV-2 infection. In the study overall: The study sequenced bulk RNA from unsorted whole blood, with chains unpaired. Findings of the study overall: Anti-spike CD8 specificities were favored by VDJdb matching, whose results missed private and CD4 specificities.

The CDR3 contains 13 residues. V lost 11 bases, J lost 6 bases, and 5 bases stayed unmatched. Unique molecular identifier tags were affixed to discrete cDNA molecules. Each CDR3 protein is one row after TCRdb ran MiXCR on the 5' RACE reads. The profile shows approximately 99,000 distinct CDR3 sequences, roughly 12% of them singletons. Sample: whole blood. This sequence joins TRBV12-3 or TRBV12-4 and TRBJ1-4; 11 positions match TRBD1. This clonotype was sampled from an adult who was a healthcare worker with PCR-confirmed SARS-CoV-2 infection or an uninfected control (not recorded which). The CDR3 sequence is CASRTGGYEKLFF. The DNA of the CDR3 is TGTGCCTCCCGGACAGGGGGCTATGAAAAACTGTTTTTT.